This T cell receptor beta chain appears in the sequencing data of a study of blood T cell repertoires in COVID-19. About the research overall: COVID-19 samples, acute and convalescent, were from the United States, Italy and Spain.

Germline CDR1 and CDR2: MGHRA and YSYEKL. The CDR3 has 15 residues. The V gene lost 0 bases and the J gene lost 3 bases, with 9 bases spanning the gap. Recruitment covered about 25 US areas and drew participants whose ages spanned roughly 18 to 100 years. TCRdb's table, derived via immunoSEQ multiplex PCR, lists solely in-frame clones and lacks some. Here the sample spans a few hundred thousand clones, around four fifths being singletons. The sample was PBMCs or T cells enriched from blood (not recorded which). The genes are TRBV4-1 and TRBJ1-5, with a weak D call TRBD1 (6 bases). This receptor was taken from a woman between 50 and 59 years old who had recovered from COVID-19. DNA for the CDR3: TGCGCCAGCAGCCAAGATGGACAGCTCAATCAGCCCCAGCATTTT. Amino acids: CASSQDGQLNQPQHF.